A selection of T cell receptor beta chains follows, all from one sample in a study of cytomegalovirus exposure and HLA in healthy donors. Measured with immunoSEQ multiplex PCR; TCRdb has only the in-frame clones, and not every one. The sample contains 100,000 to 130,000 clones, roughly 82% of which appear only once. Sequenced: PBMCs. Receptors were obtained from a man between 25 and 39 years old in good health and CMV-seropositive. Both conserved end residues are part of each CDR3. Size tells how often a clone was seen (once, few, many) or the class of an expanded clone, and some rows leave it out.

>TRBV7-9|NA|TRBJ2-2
CASSFKQGSDTGELFF
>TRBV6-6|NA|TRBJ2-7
CASRKGQGVKETFF
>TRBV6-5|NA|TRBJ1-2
CASSPGGYSNYGYTF
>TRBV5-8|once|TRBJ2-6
CASSLSLDSASGANVLTF
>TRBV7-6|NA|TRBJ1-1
CASSFTGGGEAFF
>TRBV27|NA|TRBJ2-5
CASSSATPGRETQYF
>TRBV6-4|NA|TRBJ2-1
CASSDVWGPYNEQFF
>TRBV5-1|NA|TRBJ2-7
CASSLVAGGAKEQYF
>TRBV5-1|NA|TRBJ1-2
CASSNTGGMGYGYTF
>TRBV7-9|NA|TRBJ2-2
CSSSPLAGGSTGELFF
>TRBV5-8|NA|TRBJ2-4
CASSRTGSGKNIQYF
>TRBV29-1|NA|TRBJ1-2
CSTDTANYGYTF
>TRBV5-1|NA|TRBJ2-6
CASSLGTGLHSGANVLTF
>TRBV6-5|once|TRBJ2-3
CASRFAGGGTDTQYF
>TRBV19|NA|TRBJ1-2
CASSITGTFYGYTF
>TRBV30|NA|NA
CAWGSPDRPRYEQYF
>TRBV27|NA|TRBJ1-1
CASSLRGGSTEAFF
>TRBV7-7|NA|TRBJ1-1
CASSLVFNTEAFF
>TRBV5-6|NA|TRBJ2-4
CASSFGQGKNIQYF
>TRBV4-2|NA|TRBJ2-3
CASSQDLGAADTQYF
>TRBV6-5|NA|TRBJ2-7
CASSYLASQLREQYF
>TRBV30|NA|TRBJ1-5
CAWGGQGNQPQHF
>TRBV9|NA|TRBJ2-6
CASSAQQISGANGLTF
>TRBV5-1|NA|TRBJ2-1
CASSRLAGDHNEQFF
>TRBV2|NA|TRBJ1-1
CASSPSGNTEAFF
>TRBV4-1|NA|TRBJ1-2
CASSRDQGSLYGYTF
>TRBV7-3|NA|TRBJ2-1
CASSRGAQSYNEQFF
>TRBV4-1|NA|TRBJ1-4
CASSQQQERVREKLFF
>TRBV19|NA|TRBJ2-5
CASSIGASVETQYF
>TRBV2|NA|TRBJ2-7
CASSPGLAGFSSYEQYF
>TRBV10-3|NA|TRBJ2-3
CAISPPGLSTDTQYF
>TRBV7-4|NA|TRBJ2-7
CASSLGGGVDEQYF
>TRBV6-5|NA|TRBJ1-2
CASSYSPAGANYGYTF
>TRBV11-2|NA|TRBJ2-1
CASSLDESAGTLYYEQFF
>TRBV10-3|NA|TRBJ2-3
CAINRGSGGVPDTQYF
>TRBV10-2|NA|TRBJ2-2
CASSERLAGGAGELFF
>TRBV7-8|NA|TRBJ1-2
CASSLRQGTISDGYTF
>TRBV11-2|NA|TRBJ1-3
CASSFNRGFGNTIYF
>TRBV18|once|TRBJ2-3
CASSPGQRSTDTQYF
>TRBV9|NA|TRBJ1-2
CASSGTRIAHGYGYTF
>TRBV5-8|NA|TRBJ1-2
CASSFWDRGFYGYTF
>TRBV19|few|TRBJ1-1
CASSIHHLNTEAFF
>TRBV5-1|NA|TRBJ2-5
CASSSLRGGGETQYF
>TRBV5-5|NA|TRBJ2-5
CASSLGNRGRETQYF
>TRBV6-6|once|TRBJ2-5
CASSYTPGRETQYF
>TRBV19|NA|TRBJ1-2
CASSIGAQSLYGYTF
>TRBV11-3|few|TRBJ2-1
CASSSEAAYNEQFF
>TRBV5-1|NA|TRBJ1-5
CASSPGTGIRNQPQHF
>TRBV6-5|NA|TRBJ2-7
CASMGGGAYYEQYF
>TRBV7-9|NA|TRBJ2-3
CSSSLGSGDTDTQYF
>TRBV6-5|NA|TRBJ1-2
CASSYGSGPNGYTF
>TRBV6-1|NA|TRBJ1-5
CASSEQVVQPQHF
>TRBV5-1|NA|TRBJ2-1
CASSLVRRRGGADEQFF
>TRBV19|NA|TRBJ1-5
CASDRRNSNQPQHF
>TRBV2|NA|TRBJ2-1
CASSEEGQGFDEQFF
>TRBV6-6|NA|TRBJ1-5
CASRSNRDSQPQHF
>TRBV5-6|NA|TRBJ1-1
CASSFRGIANTEAFF